The rows below give T cell receptor beta chains drawn from one sample of a study of CD8+CD57+ T cells in acquired aplastic anemia. MiXCR was run by TCRdb on the reads, yielding one entry per CDR3 protein. The table lists roughly 63,000 distinct CDR3 sequences, 54% of them singletons. Material: sorted CD4+, CD8+, or CD8+CD57+ T cells (not recorded which) from PBMCs. The source is a human donor in good health, serving as a control. CDR3s leave out the opening cysteine and the closing phenylalanine or tryptophan. Clone size is given for some rows only: seen once, a few or many times, or a class if the clone is expanded.

>-|TRBJ2-7|TRBV29-1
SVRQAPSYEQY
>many|TRBJ2-7|TRBV2
ASSPDLGAYEQY
>-|TRBJ2-7|TRBV19
ASSISWGRSYEQY
>-|TRBJ2-7|TRBV15
ATSRERGGGQY
>-|TRBJ2-5|TRBV15
ATANGGGETQY
>-|TRBJ2-7|TRBV14
ASDQGFGVRDEQY
>-|TRBJ1-2|TRBV2
ASSEKLRRRDCGYT
>-|TRBJ2-5|TRBV2
ASAFSTETQY
>many|TRBJ2-2|TRBV12-3/TRBV12-4
ASTRLAGYFGELF
>many|TRBJ1-1|TRBV9
ASSPREWGQEVTEAF
>-|TRBJ1-1|TRBV29-1
SVGRQGEAF
>once|TRBJ1-1|TRBV15
ATSRVIGPSEAF
>many|TRBJ2-1|TRBV11-1
ASSLARRGLAGNNEQF
>-|TRBJ1-2|TRBV6-1
ASTVAGGRYGYT
>many|TRBJ2-2|TRBV6-6
ASSHSGQGSGELF
>-|TRBJ2-5|TRBV4-1
ASSQDPRGPEETQY